The source of this T cell receptor (beta chain) is a study of shared clonotypes between healthy human individuals. A remark on this clone: What it binds is not known.

General observations from the study: Owing to a small donor count, the genetic and exposure-history diversity represented was limited.

The genomic DNA of each subset was split evenly across several immunoSEQ plates. Generated by immunoSEQ multiplex PCR, the TCRdb table keeps only in-frame clones and is missing some. Altogether 2.3 million or so clones are present, just over 90% being singletons, with the ten largest covering 0.3% to 0.4%. A CD45RA-negative memory subset and a CD45RA+ naive subset were separated from the CD4+ cells. V gave up 0 bases and J gave up 1 base, with 12 bases separating them. The CDR3 totals 16 residues. Input material: naive CD4+ T cells from PBMCs. Subset meaning: CD45RA+ positively selected. This clonotype was obtained from a man aged 18 to 35 in good health. Some clones in this sample may be carry-over from other donors' samples. This chain connects TRBV23-1 to TRBJ1-1; D might be TRBD1 (5 bases). TRBV23-1 is classed as an ORF, of uncertain function. The CDR3 coding sequence is TGCGCCAGCAGTCAATCTGACTCGGACACGAACACTGAAGCTTTCTTT. Amino acids: CASSQSDSDTNTEAFF.